These 6 T cell receptor beta chains came from one sample sequenced in a study of blood T cell repertoires in COVID-19. This table comes from immunoSEQ multiplex PCR, and its TCRdb copy is limited to in-frame clones, with some not included. Of a few hundred thousand clones in the sample, 88% are singletons; the top ten hold roughly 4%. The sequenced sample consisted of peripheral blood. The receptors stem from a man aged 55 to 70 who had recovered from COVID-19.

This clone was seen a few times. This rearrangement joins TRBV7-2 to TRBJ2-7, with D hard to call. Germline V CDR1 and CDR2: SGHTA, FQGNSA. V dropped 2 bases and J dropped 4 bases, with 12 bases sitting between them. There are 14 residues in the CDR3. DNA of the CDR3: TGTGCCAGCAGCTTAATAATGGCACCTTACGAGCAGTACTTC. Translation gives CASSLIMAPYEQYF.

The CDR3 sequence is CASSAGQPSGANVLTF. As DNA, the CDR3 is TGTGCCAGCAGCGCGGGACAGCCCTCTGGGGCCAACGTCCTGACTTTC. J is TRBJ2-6 and V is TRBV5-8; D is possibly TRBD1 (7 bases). The germline V gene has CDR1 SGHTS and CDR2 YDEGEE. The germline V and J ends were trimmed by 4 bases and 0 bases, with 11 bases remaining between them. The CDR3 runs 16 residues.

The chain employs TRBV9 and TRBJ2-3; 9 bases agree with TRBD2. Trimming at V came to 7 bases and at J to 3 bases, leaving 3 bases not matched to a gene. The CDR3 runs 13 residues. Per the germline V gene, CDR1 is SGDLS and CDR2 is YYNGEE. This chain's CDR3 is CASGGGGTDTQYF. Written as DNA, the CDR3 is TGTGCCAGCGGCGGGGGGGGGACAGATACGCAGTATTTT.

CDR3 in amino acids: CASSLGQERNGYTF. CDR3 nucleotide sequence: TGCGCCAGCAGCTTGGGGCAGGAAAGAAACGGCTACACCTTC. The rearrangement joins TRBV5-1 to TRBJ1-2; D gene ambiguous. V lost 0 bases and J lost 8, with 14 bases in between. The germline V gene has CDR1 SGHRS and CDR2 YFSETQ. This CDR3 has 14 residues.

The chain has TRBV5-1 and TRBJ1-2, with 9 positions matching TRBD1. The CDR3 is 15 residues long. Germline CDR1 is SGHRS and CDR2 is YFSETQ. V shed 4 bases and J 4 bases; nucleotides not matched to a gene: 8. The CDR3 protein is CASSQSQGASYGYTF. In nucleotides, the CDR3 is TGCGCCAGCAGCCAGTCACAGGGGGCTAGCTATGGCTACACCTTC.

This chain connects TRBV3-1 (or the pseudogene TRBV3-2) to TRBJ2-7; 10 bases agree with TRBD2. Germline loops: CDR1 LGHDT, CDR2 YNNKEL (reference sequence). V lost 0 bases and J lost 0; bases outside the gene matches: 8. The CDR3 loop spans 18 amino acids. DNA for the CDR3: TGTGCCAGCAGCCAAGAATTCGGGCAGCGGGGGGGCTCCTACGAGCAGTACTTC. It codes for CASSQEFGQRGGSYEQYF.